Given below is one T cell receptor beta chain in context. Its specificity is not known. The data were obtained in a study of cytomegalovirus exposure and HLA in healthy donors. Findings and limits, study-wide: Testing in vitro showed a few CMV-associated chains specific for CMV antigens. A later analysis reportedly found fewer N-insertions in an Asian-associated ancestry cluster than the roughly 680-donor mean.

PCR primers comprised 60 Vbeta and 13 Jbeta primers. TCRdb's copy holds only in-frame clones and misses some; the assay was immunoSEQ multiplex PCR. This table has about 50,000 clones, around four fifths appearing once. The CDR3 spans 15 residues. Germline V lookup: CDR1 LGHNA, CDR2 YNFKEQ. Trimming pared 4 bases from V and 1 base from J, leaving 11 bases between. The sample comprised PBMCs. The TCR originated in a man aged 25 to 45 in good health and CMV-seronegative. The gene calls are TRBV4-2 and TRBJ2-1; possibly TRBD2 for D (5 bases). The CDR3 DNA reads TGTGCCAGCAGCCCTCCGGGGTCTTCCTACAATGAGCAGTTCTTC. Amino acid sequence: CASSPPGSSYNEQFF.